Shown below are 14 T cell receptor beta chains from a single sample sequenced in a study of blood T cell repertoires in COVID-19 (dated by TCRdb to about 2020). The library was prepared using the immunoSEQ multiplex PCR assay. This is the immuneACCESS table as TCRdb keeps it, with only in-frame sequences that have V and J called. A part of the clones is gone; compared with another copy, unresolved V genes explain less than half, and the rest is unexplained. A total of some 290,000 clones appear in this sample, about four fifths of them only once. Jointly, the top ten make up over 2.5% of the sample. Material for sequencing was peripheral blood. The receptor set was obtained from a woman in her fifties or sixties with active or convalescent COVID-19.

The chain combines TRBV11-2 with TRBJ2-3; 8 bases are a match to TRBD1. Germline V lookup: CDR1 SGHAT, CDR2 FQNNGV. J was trimmed by 1 base and V by 3 bases; bases with no gene match: 6. This CDR3 is built from 16 residues. CDR3 coding DNA: TGTGCCAGCAGCTTCCGGACAGGGTTCGGCACAGATACGCAGTATTTT. It is translated as CASSFRTGFGTDTQYF. The whole variable domain, filled in from reference TRBV11-2 and TRBJ2-3, reads EAGVAQSPRYKIIEKRQSVAFWCNPISGHATLYWYQQILGQGPKLLIQFQNNGVVDDSQLPKDRFSAERLKGVDSTLKIQPAKLEDSAVYLCASSFRTGFGTDTQYFGPGTRLTVL.

V and J are TRBV11-2 and TRBJ2-5, with 7 positions matching TRBD1. The germline gives CDR1 SGHAT, CDR2 FQNNGV. This CDR3 is built from 15 residues. The trim removed 5 bases at V and 5 bases at J, leaving 11 bases unmatched. CDR3 sequence (DNA): TGTGCCAGCAGCCGGGTAGGGGGCCGCGGGGAGACCCAGTACTTC. Its protein is CASSRVGGRGETQYF. Full variable domain (remainder filled in from reference TRBV11-2 and TRBJ2-5): EAGVAQSPRYKIIEKRQSVAFWCNPISGHATLYWYQQILGQGPKLLIQFQNNGVVDDSQLPKDRFSAERLKGVDSTLKIQPAKLEDSAVYLCASSRVGGRGETQYFGPGTRLLVL.

V is TRBV3-1 (or the pseudogene TRBV3-2) and J is TRBJ1-3, with 10 bases that match TRBD1. Trimming cost V 0 bases and J 5 bases; bases outside gene matches: 10. CDR1 and CDR2 (germline): LGHDT, YNNKEL (reference sequence). The CDR3 has 18 amino acids. CDR3 nucleotides: TGTGCCAGCAGCCAAGATCCCGGGACAGGGGTCGGGAGAAACACCATATATTTT. This sequence encodes CASSQDPGTGVGRNTIYF.

This clone appeared a single time. This chain links TRBV5-1 with TRBJ2-5, with 8 nucleotides matching TRBD2. The ends lost 2 bases at V and 0 bases at J; junction bases unmatched: 3. CDR3 length: 15 amino acids. In germline, CDR1 is SGHRS, CDR2 YFSETQ. The CDR3 DNA is TGCGCCAGCAGCTTTAGCGGGGCCGACCAAGAGACCCAGTACTTC. Its translation: CASSFSGADQETQYF.

This chain joins TRBV7-3 and TRBJ2-2; 7 bases map to TRBD2. Germline loops: CDR1 SGHTA, CDR2 FQGTGA. The CDR3 covers 15 residues. The V gene end was trimmed by 5 bases and the J gene end by 7 bases; junction bases not matched to a gene: 10. The CDR3, as DNA: TGTGCCAGCAGCCCCCTTGTGGGGGGGGACGGGGAGCTGTTTTTT. This codes for CASSPLVGGDGELFF.

This chain connects TRBV5-4 to TRBJ2-1, with 9 positions matching TRBD2. Trimming took 1 base from V and 8 from J; bases not matched to a gene: 7. The CDR3 is made up of 15 amino acids. Per the germline V gene, CDR1 is SGHNT and CDR2 is YYREEE (reference sequence). Here the CDR3 reads CASSLPAGGGDEQFF. The CDR3, as DNA: TGTGCCAGCAGCTTGCCGGCGGGGGGGGGCGATGAGCAGTTCTTC. The full variable domain, completed using reference TRBV5-4 and TRBJ2-1, is ETGVTQSPTHLIKTRGQQVTLRCSSQSGHNTVSWYQQALGQGPQFIFQYYREEENGRGNFPPRFSGLQFPNYSSELNVNALELDDSALYLCASSLPAGGGDEQFFGPGTRLTVL.

As concerns this clone: Other DNA sequences within the sample encode an identical CDR3. The genes are TRBV11-2 and TRBJ1-5; 9 nucleotides align to TRBD1. V trimming: 3 bases; J trimming: 2 bases; junction bases outside the gene matches: 2. The CDR3 has 15 residues. Germline V gene lookup returns CDR1 SGHAT and CDR2 FQNNGV. CDR3 DNA sequence: TGTGCCAGCAGCTTGGACAGGGGCGGCAATCAGCCCCAGCATTTT. Protein: CASSLDRGGNQPQHF. The complete variable domain, with remaining parts taken from reference TRBV11-2 and TRBJ1-5, reads EAGVAQSPRYKIIEKRQSVAFWCNPISGHATLYWYQQILGQGPKLLIQFQNNGVVDDSQLPKDRFSAERLKGVDSTLKIQPAKLEDSAVYLCASSLDRGGNQPQHFGDGTRLSIL.

The CDR3 region is CAWSRESGNTIYF. The CDR3 DNA sequence: TGTGCCTGGAGTCGTGAGTCTGGAAACACCATATATTTT. This chain uses TRBV30 with TRBJ1-3; D not resolved. Germline lookup yields CDR1 GTSNPN and CDR2 SVGIG (reference sequence). Trimming pared 2 bases from V and 1 base from J, leaving 6 bases between. The CDR3 spans 13 residues.

About this clone itself: With a much larger clone just one base away, this may be a read error. Other DNA sequences within the sample encode an identical CDR3. The gene calls are TRBV7-3 and TRBJ1-1; a possible D gene is TRBD1 (5 bases). The CDR3 has 13 residues. The ends were cut back, 3 bases at V and 1 base at J, with 6 bases in the middle. Germline V gene sequence: CDR1 SGHTA, CDR2 FQGTGA. The CDR3 DNA reads TGTGCCAGCAGCTTGCAGGGGAACACTGAAGCTTTCTTT. Translating it yields CASSLQGNTEAFF.

This chain joins TRBV3-1 (or the pseudogene TRBV3-2) and TRBJ2-7; 10 bases line up with TRBD2. Germline CDR1 reads LGHDT; CDR2 reads YNNKEL (reference sequence). V dropped 5 bases and J dropped 2; count of bases not matched to a gene: 9. The CDR3 is 16 amino acids. CDR3 DNA: TGTGCCAGCAGCAGAGTAGCGGGGGGCCTCGCCTACGAGCAGTACTTC. Amino acids: CASSRVAGGLAYEQYF.

This chain's CDR3 is CASSQDNTDTQYF. In nucleotides, the CDR3 is TGTGCCAGCAGCCAAGACAACACAGATACGCAGTATTTT. This rearrangement joins TRBV3-1 (or the pseudogene TRBV3-2) to TRBJ2-3; no clear D. The germline CDR1 and CDR2 sequences are LGHDT and YNNKEL (reference sequence). Between the trimmed V and J ends, which lost 0 bases and 2 bases, there was a span of 3 bases. The CDR3 spans 13 residues.

This rearrangement joins TRBV20-1 to TRBJ1-2, with D maybe TRBD1 (5 bases). This CDR3 contains 14 residues. Trimming stripped 3 bases from V and 4 bases from J, with 15 bases between. Germline V gives CDR1 DFQATT, CDR2 SNEGSKA (reference sequence). CDR3 nucleotide sequence: TGCAGTGCTAGTTCCCCGACAGTCTTCTATGGCTACACCTTC. As protein: CSASSPTVFYGYTF.

The chain is built from TRBV6-5 and TRBJ2-5, with 8 bases fitting TRBD1. With 1 base clipped from V and 5 bases from J, the junction kept 9 bases outside the gene matches. The CDR3 has 16 residues. The germline gives CDR1 MNHEY, CDR2 SVGAGI. CDR3 residues: CASSYLMAGGGETQYF. In DNA form, the CDR3 reads TGTGCCAGCAGTTACTTAATGGCAGGGGGCGGCGAGACCCAGTACTTC.

The chain has TRBV28 and TRBJ1-4; D is possibly TRBD1 (5 bases). Germline loops: CDR1 MDHEN, CDR2 SYDVKM. Deletions cut 5 bases from V and 4 bases from J, with 14 bases between. The length of the CDR3 is 15 residues. CDR3 sequence reads: CASSPQTGDNEKLFF. The CDR3 bases are TGTGCCAGCAGTCCGCAAACAGGAGATAATGAAAAACTGTTTTTT.